This T cell receptor beta chain was captured in a study of blood T cells in healthy people across ages. Study outcomes and limitations: Per million T cells, the diversity of TCR beta decreased roughly linearly as age advanced.

As regards this clonotype: No antigen is known for it. An end of the junction does not agree with germline; a read error may underlie this.

Every donor gave roughly 9.2 milliliters of peripheral blood. A second PCR, run for roughly 7 to 12 cycles, used a sample-barcoded 5' primer plus a J-beta primer mix. One entry per CDR3 protein, called by TCRdb with MiXCR from the 5' RACE reads. The repertoire holds approximately 900,000 distinct CDR3 sequences, with 48% as singletons. The sequencing input was blood. The sequence was obtained from a young man in good health.

The CDR3 DNA is TGTGGAGGGCCCTACGAGCAGTACTTC. It codes for CGGPYEQYF. This chain uses TRBV20-1 with TRBJ2-7; possible D gene TRBD2, 6 bases. The CDR3 totals 9 residues. The germline gives CDR1 DFQATT, CDR2 SNEGSKA (reference sequence).